The 21 T cell receptor beta chains listed next were all sequenced from one sample in a study of shared clonotypes between healthy human individuals. Libraries were prepared by immunoSEQ multiplex PCR; TCRdb keeps only in-frame clonotypes and omits some of them. This sample carries hundreds of thousands of clones, roughly 94% of them seen once, and the ten largest clones take roughly 22%. The naive CD8 population came from CD45RO-negative cells selected for CCR7, without terminally differentiated effector memory CD45RA+ cells. Sequencing used naive CD8+ T cells sorted from blood. Receptor source: a man under 40 in good health.

The chain links TRBV19 to TRBJ1-5, with no clear D. This CDR3 contains 14 residues. CDR1 and CDR2 from the germline V gene are LNHDA and SQIVND (reference sequence). Trimming cost V 1 base and J 2 bases, with 6 bases left between them. CDR3 protein: CASSIGWGNQPQHF. CDR3 bases: TGTGCCAGTAGTATAGGGTGGGGCAATCAGCCCCAGCATTTT.

This chain uses TRBV5-1 with TRBJ2-7; 8 bases agree with TRBD2. This CDR3 is built from 12 residues. Germline CDR1 reads SGHRS; CDR2 reads YFSETQ. The CDR3, as DNA: TGCGCCAGCAGCCCCATACCCCCGGGACTAGTTGTC. It yields the protein CASSPIPPGLVV.

The V call is TRBV7-9, the J call TRBJ2-7, with 7 nucleotides matching TRBD1. J lost 0 bases, V lost 3 bases, and 2 bases had no gene match. The CDR3 has 14 residues. Per the germline V gene, CDR1 is SEHNR and CDR2 is FQNEAQ (reference sequence). The CDR3 sequence is CASSLDRSSYEQYF. The CDR3 region has the DNA TGTGCCAGCAGCTTGGACAGGTCCTCCTACGAGCAGTACTTC.

The chain is built from TRBV2 and TRBJ2-7; 14 positions agree with TRBD2. Germline assignment: CDR1 SNHLY and CDR2 FYNNEI. J gave up 3 bases and V 4 bases, and 8 bases lay outside the gene matches. The CDR3 is made up of 17 amino acids. As DNA, the CDR3 is TGTGCCAGCAGTGGGGGACTAGCGGGAGTTCGTGACTACGAGCAGTACTTC. Its protein is CASSGGLAGVRDYEQYF.

The chain recombines TRBV7-9 with TRBJ1-2, with TRBD1 matching over 9 bases. This CDR3 has 15 residues. Per the germline V gene, CDR1 is SEHNR and CDR2 is FQNEAQ (reference sequence). V dropped 4 bases and J dropped 9; count of bases not matched to a gene: 12. This chain's CDR3 is CASSSPGQGISSYTF. The CDR3 bases are TGTGCCAGCAGCTCACCGGGACAGGGCATTAGTAGCTACACCTTC.

The chain recombines TRBV5-6 with TRBJ2-1, with 13 bases matching TRBD2. The CDR3 extends over 16 amino acids. The V gene's germline CDR1 is SGHDT and CDR2 YYEEEE. V lost 7 bases, J lost 4 bases, and 8 bases stayed unmatched. The CDR3 loop is CASGPGLAGYYNEQFF. The CDR3 DNA follows: TGTGCCAGCGGCCCGGGACTAGCGGGATATTACAATGAGCAGTTCTTC.

This chain joins TRBV7-2 and TRBJ2-7; D not resolved. The CDR3 runs to 14 residues. V dropped 5 bases and J dropped 2 bases, with 13 bases sitting between them. Germline assignment: CDR1 SGHTA and CDR2 FQGNSA. The CDR3 spells CASSPLEAAYEQYF. The CDR3 bases are TGTGCCAGCAGCCCCCTAGAGGCCGCCTACGAGCAGTACTTC.

The V call is TRBV7-8, the J call TRBJ1-2; maybe TRBD1 (5 bases). Looked up from germline, CDR1 is SGHVS and CDR2 is FQNEAQ. Trimming stripped 10 bases from V and 2 bases from J, with 14 bases between. This CDR3 has 13 amino acids. The CDR3 region has the DNA TGTGCCATATTTGTGGACAAGAACTATGGCTACACCTTC. Protein: CAIFVDKNYGYTF.

The rearrangement joins TRBV7-9 to TRBJ2-5; D uncertain. Per germline, CDR1 SEHNR and CDR2 FQNEAQ (reference sequence). Trimming removed 5 bases at V and 0 bases at J, with 13 bases between. CDR3 length equals 15 residues. The CDR3, as DNA: TGTGCCAGCAGCCCCCCACGGCCGTACCAAGAGACCCAGTACTTC. Its protein is CASSPPRPYQETQYF.

The gene calls are TRBV4-1 and TRBJ2-5, with D perhaps assigned TRBD1 or TRBD2 (5 bases each). Germline CDR1 reads MGHRA; CDR2 reads YSYEKL. The CDR3 is made up of 17 amino acids. Trimming cost V 4 bases and J 0 bases, with 18 bases left between them. The CDR3 DNA is TGCGCCAGCAGCCCTGCACATGGGGGAAACTACCAAGAGACCCAGTACTTC. Translation gives CASSPAHGGNYQETQYF.

Only one count was recorded for this clone. The V and J genes are TRBV7-9 and TRBJ1-4; 7 bases are shared with TRBD1. Germline-derived CDR1 and CDR2 are SEHNR and FQNEAQ (reference sequence). The CDR3 is made up of 13 amino acids. V trimming: 5 bases; J trimming: 7 bases; junction bases outside the gene matches: 4. CDR3 residues: CASSPGGLEKLFF. CDR3 DNA: TGTGCCAGCAGCCCAGGGGGACTTGAAAAACTGTTTTTT. The whole variable domain, remainder taken from reference TRBV7-9 and TRBJ1-4, is DTGVSQNPRHKITKRGQNVTFRCDPISEHNRLYWYRQTLGQGPEFLTYFQNEAQLEKSRLLSDRFSAERPKGSFSTLEIQRTEQGDSAMYLCASSPGGLEKLFFGSGTQLSVL.

The rearrangement links TRBV27 to TRBJ2-7; TRBD1 might be the D (5 bases). Germline loops: CDR1 MNHEY, CDR2 SMNVEV (reference sequence). Deletions cut 3 bases from V and 6 bases from J, with 9 bases between. The CDR3 has 12 residues. The CDR3 nucleotides read TGTGCCAGCAGTTTGAATGGGGCCGAGCAGTACTTC. Protein: CASSLNGAEQYF.

The V and J genes are TRBV5-1 and TRBJ2-3; TRBD2 agrees at 7 bases. The CDR3 extends over 16 amino acids. With V trimmed by 0 bases and J by 6 bases, 10 bases remained unmatched. In germline, CDR1 is SGHRS, CDR2 YFSETQ. CDR3 sequence: CASSLVGGSPWDTQYF. In DNA form, the CDR3 reads TGCGCCAGCAGCTTGGTAGGCGGGAGCCCCTGGGATACGCAGTATTTT.

This clone was recorded once. The rearrangement uses TRBV4-1 and TRBJ1-5; D unclear. V lost 4 bases, J lost 4 bases, and 8 bases lay in between. This CDR3 is built from 13 residues. Per germline, CDR1 MGHRA and CDR2 YSYEKL. The CDR3 region is CASSLGWNQPQHF. CDR3 DNA sequence: TGCGCCAGCAGCCTCGGGTGGAATCAGCCCCAGCATTTT.

CDR3 coding DNA: TGCAGCGTTGAAGGCATCTCTGAAGCTTTCTTT. This encodes CSVEGISEAFF. The chain employs TRBV29-1 and TRBJ1-1, with D unresolved. Germline CDR1 and CDR2: SQVTM and ANQGSEA. The CDR3 sequence is 11 residues long. Trimming removed 1 base from V and 6 bases from J, with 6 bases in between.

V gene TRBV7-9 combines with J gene TRBJ2-7; weak D call: TRBD1 (5 bases). CDR1 is SEHNR and CDR2 is FQNEAQ in the germline V gene (reference sequence). V lost 7 bases, J lost 2 bases, and 12 bases lay in between. This CDR3 is built from 13 residues. This CDR3 is CASTPRGTYEQYF. The CDR3 DNA is TGTGCCAGCACCCCAAGGGGAACCTACGAGCAGTACTTC.

The chain links TRBV11-3 to TRBJ2-3, with D perhaps given as TRBD1 or TRBD2 (5 bases each). Germline V gives CDR1 SGHNT, CDR2 YENEEA. The CDR3 is 15 amino acids. The germline V and J ends were trimmed by 6 bases and 2 bases, with 15 bases remaining between them. This CDR3 is CASSELPGPTDTQYF. The CDR3 DNA reads as TGTGCCAGCAGTGAACTGCCGGGGCCCACAGATACGCAGTATTTT. Together with reference TRBV11-3 and TRBJ2-3, the CDR3 gives the full variable domain: EAGVVQSPRYKIIEKKQPVAFWCNPISGHNTLYWYLQNLGQGPELLIRYENEEAVDDSQLPKDRFSAERLKGVDSTLKIQPAELGDSAVYLCASSELPGPTDTQYFGPGTRLTVL.

The V gene is TRBV6-6, the J gene TRBJ2-7, with a possible D match to TRBD2 (7 bases). The V end lost 6 bases, the J end lost 7 bases, and 13 bases lay between the germline ends. The CDR3 runs to 12 residues. The V gene's germline CDR1 is MNHNY and CDR2 SVGAGI (reference sequence). The CDR3 here is CASRGGGREQYF. The CDR3 coding sequence is TGTGCCAGCAGGGGCGGGGGCCGGGAGCAGTACTTC.

J is TRBJ2-7 and V is TRBV7-9; possibly TRBD1 for D (5 bases). Germline assignment: CDR1 SEHNR and CDR2 FQNEAQ (reference sequence). V dropped 4 bases and J dropped 3 bases, with 13 bases sitting between them. The CDR3 extends over 14 amino acids. The CDR3 nucleotides are TGTGCCAGCAGCTACACAGGCAACCACTACGAGCAGTACTTC. Its translation: CASSYTGNHYEQYF.

The chain has TRBV27 and TRBJ2-7; D is unresolved. The CDR3 loop spans 15 amino acids. Looked up from germline, CDR1 is MNHEY and CDR2 is SMNVEV (reference sequence). V was trimmed by 3 bases and J by 4 bases, leaving 16 bases between them. CDR3 nucleotides: TGTGCCAGCAGTTTGTTTTCTGACTCGAGATACGAGCAGTACTTC. This gives the protein CASSLFSDSRYEQYF.

The V and J genes are TRBV5-1 and TRBJ1-2; D is unresolved. CDR1 is SGHRS and CDR2 is YFSETQ in the germline V gene. Deletions cut 0 bases from V and 6 bases from J, with 6 bases between. The CDR3 consists of 12 residues. The CDR3 coding sequence is TGCGCCAGCAGCTTGGGGGCTGATGGCTACACCTTC. Translation gives CASSLGADGYTF.